The clone carrying this T cell receptor (beta chain) was counted many times. The sample comes from a study of regulatory T cells in long-lasting Graves disease. Time point: newly diagnosed GD, antithyroid drugs for less than 3 months. PBMCs provided the RNA from which the TCR library was made. The V gene's germline CDR1 is SNHLY and CDR2 FYNNEI. The CDR3 covers 13 residues. V gave up 4 bases and J gave up 8 bases, with 11 bases separating them. Arm-PCR of CDR3 regions and iRepertoire HTBI primers were the basis on which TCR beta libraries were built. TCRdb reanalysed the multiplex PCR reads using MiXCR and keeps one entry per CDR3 protein. Of about 200,000 distinct CDR3 sequences listed, approximately 18% are singletons. These data are also associated with another study on T cells in Graves' hyperthyroidism and ophthalmopathy. This second report adds: Ophthalmopathy, as predicted by the model, came a median 6.5 months after the prediction.

Sequences were derived from peripheral blood mononuclear cells (PBMCs), sampled at new diagnosis, from a patient treated with antithyroid drugs. The rearrangement links TRBV2 to TRBJ1-4; no reliable D call. The origin of this receptor is a woman in her thirties with Graves disease. The CDR3 spells CASSGRQTEKLFF. DNA for the CDR3: TGTGCCAGCAGTGGCAGGCAGACGGAAAAACTGTTTTTT.